Listed here are 13 T cell receptor beta chains from one sample, sequenced in a study. The sorted Tregs were CD4+CD25+CD127-/low cells. Using its own MiXCR run on the 5' RACE reads, TCRdb lists one record per CDR3 protein. The sample records about 57,000 distinct CDR3 sequences, 26% being singletons. Source material: tumor-infiltrating Tregs sorted from the breast tumor. The receptors were gathered from a female donor with breast cancer.

The chain is built from TRBV6-5 and TRBJ2-7; TRBD2 agrees at 8 bases. The CDR3 has 15 residues. The germline V gene has CDR1 MNHEY and CDR2 SVGAGI. The ends lost 0 bases at V and 3 bases at J; junction bases unmatched: 4. CDR3: CASSYSSGGGYEQYF. CDR3 coding DNA: TGTGCCAGCAGTTACTCGAGCGGGGGCGGCTACGAGCAGTACTTC.

The chain employs TRBV6-1 and TRBJ1-1; the D gene is possibly TRBD1 (5 bases). Trimming cost V 8 bases and J 3 bases, with 10 bases left between them. The CDR3 length is 12 residues. Germline CDR1 MNHNS, CDR2 SASEGT. DNA for the CDR3: TGTGCCAGCGCGTGGGGCCACACTGAAGCTTTCTTT. Its protein product is CASAWGHTEAFF.

This CDR3 is CASTPRDRDTDTQYF. The CDR3 nucleotides are TGTGCCAGCACCCCGCGGGACAGGGACACAGATACGCAGTATTTT. The J gene is TRBJ2-3, the V gene TRBV5-4, with 9 bases identical to TRBD1. Germline CDR1 is SGHNT and CDR2 is YYREEE (reference sequence). This CDR3 spans 15 amino acids. Germline trimming cut 6 bases from V and 2 bases from J; bases unmatched to any gene: 7.

There are a few counts of this clonotype. CDR3 in amino acids: CASTSGTMGEQYF. The DNA for the CDR3 is TGTGCCAGCACCTCCGGGACCATGGGCGAGCAGTACTTC. The chain links TRBV7-9 to TRBJ2-7; the D call may be TRBD1 or TRBD2 (5 bases each). There are 13 residues in the CDR3. CDR1 is SEHNR, CDR2 FQNEAQ, per germline (reference sequence). Deletions cut 7 bases from V and 6 bases from J, with 16 bases between.

This clonotype showed up just a few times. V is TRBV7-3 and J is TRBJ2-1; no clear D. This CDR3 has 14 residues. The germline CDR1 and CDR2 sequences are SGHTA and FQGTGA. V was trimmed by 2 bases and J by 5 bases, leaving 10 bases between them. The CDR3 sequence is CASSLHSANNEQFF. As DNA, the CDR3 is TGTGCCAGCAGCTTACACTCAGCAAACAATGAGCAGTTCTTC.

The chain carries TRBV7-2 and TRBJ2-4, with 7 bases lining up with TRBD1. V dropped 5 bases and J dropped 4; count of bases not matched to a gene: 5. The CDR3 has 14 residues. The germline V gene encodes CDR1 SGHTA and CDR2 FQGNSA. The CDR3 protein is CASSTGTVKNIQYF. The DNA for the CDR3 is TGTGCCAGCAGCACCGGGACAGTGAAAAACATTCAGTACTTC.

This clonotype was seen a handful of times. This sequence joins TRBV2 and TRBJ1-1, with D uncertain. The V end was cut by 3 bases, the J end by 7 bases, with 9 bases between. Germline lookup yields CDR1 SNHLY and CDR2 FYNNEI. The CDR3 consists of 12 residues. DNA of the CDR3: TGTGCCAGCAGTGATTTGGGCTTTGAAGCTTTCTTT. Translated, it gives CASSDLGFEAFF.

This chain uses TRBV7-8 with TRBJ2-3; D not resolved. V shed 4 bases and J shed 3 bases, with 14 bases lying between them. CDR1 SGHVS and CDR2 FQNEAQ come from the germline V gene. The CDR3 loop spans 15 amino acids. In nucleotides, the CDR3 is TGTGCCAGCAGCTCAAGCGCCGTCGAAACAGATACGCAGTATTTT. Translation gives CASSSSAVETDTQYF.

Notes on this clonotype: Since a much larger clone is just one base distant, this may be a read error. The chain recombines TRBV29-1 with TRBJ2-7; 12 bases fit TRBD2. CDR1 and CDR2 from the germline V gene are SQVTM and ANQGSEA. The CDR3 is made up of 15 amino acids. V lost 8 bases to trimming and J lost 2 bases; unmatched junction nucleotides: 10. DNA of the CDR3: TGCAGCATTAAACTAGCGGGAGGATCGGCCTACGAGCAGTACTTC. Protein product: CSIKLAGGSAYEQYF.

In its sample, this clonotype is medium-sized (0.01 to 0.1%). The chain recombines TRBV7-2 with TRBJ2-5; possibly TRBD2 for D (6 bases). The CDR3 is made up of 14 amino acids. Trimming took 5 bases from V and 1 from J, leaving 11 bases between them. The germline V gene encodes CDR1 SGHTA and CDR2 FQGNSA. The CDR3 sequence is CASSPVGGQETQYF. DNA of the CDR3: TGTGCCAGCAGCCCCGTCGGGGGCCAAGAGACCCAGTACTTC. Filled out from reference TRBV7-2 and TRBJ2-5, the complete variable domain reads GAGVSQSPSNKVTEKGKDVELRCDPISGHTALYWYRQSLGQGLEFLIYFQGNSAPDKSGLPSDRFSAERTGGSVSTLTIQRTQQEDSAVYLCASSPVGGQETQYFGPGTRLLVL.

The chain has TRBV20-1 and TRBJ2-3, with D perhaps TRBD2 (5 bases). V was trimmed by 5 bases and J by 3 bases, leaving 15 bases between them. This CDR3 comprises 14 residues. The germline gives CDR1 DFQATT, CDR2 SNEGSKA (reference sequence). CDR3 sequence (DNA): TGCAGTGCTCGACTCGGTGAGGGTACAGATACGCAGTATTTT. Its translation: CSARLGEGTDTQYF.

This clonotype was detected only a few times. The J gene is TRBJ1-3, the V gene TRBV4-2, with 9 bases fitting TRBD1. The CDR3 sequence is 17 residues long. CDR1 is LGHNA and CDR2 is YNFKEQ in the germline V gene. J was trimmed by 0 bases and V by 2 bases; bases with no gene match: 5. Here the CDR3 DNA reads TGTGCCAGCAGCCAATCCGGGACAGGGATCTCTGGAAACACCATATATTTT. This sequence encodes CASSQSGTGISGNTIYF.

This clonotype was recorded a few times. This chain links TRBV7-9 with TRBJ2-3; D unclear. V was shortened by 3 bases and J by 2 bases, with 6 bases between the two germline ends. CDR3 length: 13 residues. From germline, CDR1 is SEHNR and CDR2 FQNEAQ (reference sequence). The CDR3 here is CASSLGTTDTQYF. In DNA form, the CDR3 reads TGTGCCAGCAGCTTGGGAACCACAGATACGCAGTATTTT. Full variable domain (missing parts from reference TRBV7-9 and TRBJ2-3): DTGVSQNPRHKITKRGQNVTFRCDPISEHNRLYWYRQTLGQGPEFLTYFQNEAQLEKSRLLSDRFSAERPKGSFSTLEIQRTEQGDSAMYLCASSLGTTDTQYFGPGTRLTVL.